The 23 T cell receptor beta chains below all came from one sample that was sequenced in a study of T cells in Graves' hyperthyroidism and ophthalmopathy. Amplified regions were TCR beta CDR3 sequences from RNA transcripts. HTBI primers were employed in a first-round RT-PCR of the TCR CDR3. One entry per CDR3 protein results from TCRdb running MiXCR on the multiplex PCR reads. The sample includes about 350,000 distinct CDR3 sequences, about 15% seen only once; the top ten take around 23%. The specimen sequenced was blood. All receptors derive from a woman in her 30s with Graves' hyperthyroidism.

This clonotype has just a few counts. This sequence joins TRBV9 and TRBJ2-6; 7 nucleotides match TRBD1. The CDR3 is 18 amino acids. CDR1 is SGDLS, CDR2 YYNGEE, per germline. J was trimmed by 0 bases and V by 0 bases; bases with no gene match: 6. The CDR3 here is CASSVVGTAHSGANVLTF. The CDR3 coding sequence is TGTGCCAGCAGCGTAGTGGGGACAGCCCACTCTGGGGCCAACGTCCTGACTTTC.

As for this clonotype: The junction does not match germline at one end; this may be a read error. The chain couples TRBV29-1 to TRBJ2-5; 8 nucleotides agree with TRBD2. The CDR3 is 11 amino acids. Germline V gene data show CDR1 as SQVTM and CDR2 as ANQGSEA. The CDR3 spells CSVEASGLVDF. The CDR3 bases are TGCAGCGTTGAAGCTTCGGGACTAGTCGACTTC.

With regard to this clonotype: Just one base apart from a much larger clone, this may be a read error. The chain uses TRBV2 and TRBJ2-7; D might be TRBD2 (6 bases). This CDR3 has 15 residues. CDR1 is SNHLY and CDR2 is FYNNEI in the germline V gene. V lost 8 bases, J lost 2 bases, and 19 bases lay in between. The CDR3 loop reads CASGGNGMRTYEQYF. In DNA, the CDR3 is TGTGCCAGCGGGGGGAACGGGATGAGAACCTACGAGCAGTACTTC.

This clonotype was detected many times. V and J are TRBV15 and TRBJ2-5; the D call may be TRBD1 or TRBD2 (5 bases each). V lost 3 bases and J lost 0, with 11 bases in between. This CDR3 spans 15 amino acids. In germline, CDR1 is LNHNV, CDR2 YYDKDF (reference sequence). The CDR3 spells CATSSDLGDQETQYF. The CDR3 coding sequence is TGTGCCACCAGCAGTGATCTGGGGGACCAAGAGACCCAGTACTTC.

In its sample, this clonotype was seen many times. V usage is TRBV20-1 and J usage is TRBJ2-7; D perhaps matches TRBD2 (5 bases). Per germline, CDR1 DFQATT and CDR2 SNEGSKA (reference sequence). V lost 6 bases and J lost 0, with 12 bases in between. The CDR3 length is 13 residues. CDR3 sequence (DNA): TGCAGTGCCCCCGAGGGCTCCTCCTACGAGCAGTACTTC. Translation gives CSAPEGSSYEQYF.

About this clonotype itself: One junction end does not reproduce the germline sequence, and a read error may be involved. The CDR3 protein is CASSLRLAGSNFYEQFF. The CDR3 DNA is TGTGCTAGCAGCCTAAGACTAGCGGGATCGAATTTCTATGAGCAGTTCTTC. The chain uses TRBV7-7 and TRBJ2-1; 11 bases agree with TRBD2. The CDR3 extends over 17 amino acids. In germline, CDR1 is SSHAT, CDR2 FNYEAQ (reference sequence).

The chain joins TRBV12-3 or TRBV12-4 to TRBJ2-1, with D perhaps matching TRBD2 (6 bases). The V gene lost 5 bases and the J gene lost 4 bases, with 21 bases spanning the gap. The CDR3 is 17 amino acids. The CDR3 region has the DNA TGTGCCAGCAGTCCCCTGGGACTTCCGACCAGTTACAATGAGCAGTTCTTC. Its protein product is CASSPLGLPTSYNEQFF.

This clonotype was seen many times. The chain links TRBV7-8 to TRBJ1-2; no reliable D call. The V end lost 3 bases, the J end lost 4 bases, and 6 bases lay between the germline ends. This CDR3 region has 12 residues. CDR1 SGHVS and CDR2 FQNEAQ come from the germline V gene. The CDR3 spells CASSLDFYGYTF. The DNA for the CDR3 is TGTGCCAGCAGCTTGGACTTCTATGGCTACACCTTC.

Details on this clonotype: This may be a read error: a much more frequent sequence differs by one nucleotide. The gene calls are TRBV28 and TRBJ2-7; D might be TRBD2 (5 bases). The CDR3 length is 15 residues. CDR1 is MDHEN, CDR2 SYDVKM, per germline. CDR3 DNA: TGTGCCCGCAGTTTAGGGCCTAGCATGGACTACGAGCAGTACTTC. Encoded protein: CARSLGPSMDYEQYF. The complete variable domain, with remaining parts taken from reference TRBV28 and TRBJ2-7, reads DVKVTQSSRYLVKRTGEKVFLECVQDMDHENMFWYRQDPGLGLRLIYFSYDVKMKEKGDIPEGYSVSREKKERFSLILESASTNQTSMYLCARSLGPSMDYEQYFGPGTRLTVT.

The sample holds many counts of this clonotype. The chain carries TRBV7-2 and TRBJ2-1; D unclear. CDR1 SGHTA and CDR2 FQGNSA come from the germline V gene. V lost 3 bases and J lost 9, with 6 bases in between. This CDR3 has 11 amino acids. The CDR3 here is CASSFDLEQFF. CDR3 DNA sequence: TGTGCCAGCAGCTTCGATCTTGAGCAGTTCTTC.

The chain combines TRBV12-3 or TRBV12-4 with TRBJ2-7; 11 nucleotides agree with TRBD2. The CDR3 runs 14 residues. V was pared by 9 bases and J by 4 bases, with 8 bases of the junction left unmatched. The CDR3 reads CASSLAGEDYEQYF. Here the CDR3 DNA reads TGTGCCAGTTCACTAGCGGGAGAAGATTACGAGCAGTACTTC.

This clonotype was detected ten times or more. The chain is built from TRBV2 and TRBJ1-1; D is unclear. The CDR3 runs to 18 residues. Germline V gene lookup returns CDR1 SNHLY and CDR2 FYNNEI. Trimming shortened V by 2 bases and J by 3 bases, and 22 bases separated the two germline ends. The CDR3 sequence: CASSEQEQRIRSDTEAFF. In DNA, the CDR3 is TGTGCCAGCAGTGAACAGGAACAGCGAATAAGATCGGACACTGAAGCTTTCTTT. Complete variable domain (other parts from reference TRBV2 and TRBJ1-1): EPEVTQTPSHQVTQMGQEVILRCVPISNHLYFYWYRQILGQKVEFLVSFYNNEISEKSEIFDDQFSVERPDGSNFTLKIRSTKLEDSAMYFCASSEQEQRIRSDTEAFFGQGTRLTVV.

This chain joins TRBV7-9 and TRBJ2-5; D gene uncertain. Germline V gives CDR1 SEHNR, CDR2 FQNEAQ (reference sequence). This CDR3 region has 12 residues. Trimming removed 3 bases at V and 5 bases at J, with 7 bases between. Here the CDR3 DNA reads TGTGCCAGCAGCTTCCCCACCGAGACCCAGTACTTC. Translated, it gives CASSFPTETQYF.

A few counts support this clonotype. This chain joins TRBV10-3 and TRBJ2-2; D might be TRBD1 (8 bases). There are 16 residues in the CDR3. V gave up 4 bases and J gave up 0 bases, with 12 bases separating them. The germline V gene encodes CDR1 ENHRY and CDR2 SYGVKD. CDR3 nucleotides: TGTGCCATCAGTGGTACAGGGGGGGCGAACACCGGGGAGCTGTTTTTT. Its protein product is CAISGTGGANTGELFF.

This clonotype was recorded many times. The rearrangement joins TRBV5-4 to TRBJ2-7; weak D call: TRBD2 (5 bases). The CDR3 length is 13 residues. V dropped 4 bases and J dropped 0 bases, with 8 bases sitting between them. Germline CDR1 is SGHNT and CDR2 is YYREEE (reference sequence). CDR3 loop: CASSQSGSYEQYF. The CDR3 coding sequence is TGTGCCAGCAGCCAGAGCGGCTCCTACGAGCAGTACTTC.

The genes are TRBV9 and TRBJ2-1; the match to TRBD1 covers 9 bases. The CDR3 loop spans 16 amino acids. The germline gives CDR1 SGDLS, CDR2 YYNGEE. After removal of 3 bases from V and 7 bases from J, the junction contained 11 bases not matched to a gene. In DNA form, the CDR3 reads TGTGCCAGCAGCGCCAAGGGGACAGGGTTGCCTAATGAGCAGTTCTTC. Amino acids: CASSAKGTGLPNEQFF.

This clonotype was detected a few times. This chain uses TRBV10-3 with TRBJ1-2; TRBD1 might be the D (5 bases). Per the germline V gene, CDR1 is ENHRY and CDR2 is SYGVKD. The V gene lost 2 bases and the J gene lost 2 bases, with 12 bases spanning the gap. The CDR3 contains 15 residues. The CDR3 nucleotides are TGTGCCATCAGTGAGGTAGGGGTTGCGAACTATGGCTACACCTTC. Amino acid sequence: CAISEVGVANYGYTF.

This clonotype showed up many times. The chain is built from TRBV12-3 or TRBV12-4 and TRBJ2-2, with D unclear. This CDR3 spans 11 amino acids. Trimming pared 6 bases from V and 7 bases from J, leaving 6 bases between. The CDR3 DNA reads as TGTGCCAGCAGCCCGCTCGGGGAGCTGTTTTTT. Its protein is CASSPLGELFF.

This clonotype was found a few times. This rearrangement joins TRBV12-3 or TRBV12-4 to TRBJ1-5; 7 bases map to TRBD1. The V gene end was trimmed by 6 bases and the J gene end by 6 bases; junction bases not matched to a gene: 8. This CDR3 comprises 14 residues. CDR3 sequence reads: CASRPTGVGQPQHF. In DNA form, the CDR3 reads TGTGCCAGCAGGCCAACAGGGGTCGGTCAGCCCCAGCATTTT.

There are a few counts of this clonotype. The V call is TRBV6-1, the J call TRBJ2-1, with a tentative D call TRBD2 (5 bases). Per the germline V gene, CDR1 is MNHNS and CDR2 is SASEGT. The CDR3 is 14 amino acids. Trimming removed 3 bases from V and 3 bases from J, with 9 bases in between. CDR3 amino acids: CASSDGLDYNEQFF. As DNA, the CDR3 is TGTGCCAGCAGTGACGGACTCGACTACAATGAGCAGTTCTTC.

Ten or more counts support this clonotype. The V and J genes are TRBV28 and TRBJ2-1; 8 nucleotides line up with TRBD2. V lost 6 bases to trimming and J lost 6 bases; unmatched junction nucleotides: 13. Germline V lookup: CDR1 MDHEN, CDR2 SYDVKM. This CDR3 region has 16 residues. The CDR3 DNA sequence: TGTGCCAGCAGCCCCATCGCGGGAGGCCGCCCCAATGAGCAGTTCTTC. As protein: CASSPIAGGRPNEQFF.

This clonotype was picked up a small number of times. This rearrangement joins TRBV3-1 to TRBJ2-5; 11 positions agree with TRBD2. This CDR3 spans 18 amino acids. The germline V gene has CDR1 LGHDT and CDR2 YNNKEL (reference sequence). V shed 2 bases, J shed 2 bases, and the junction held 10 bases outside the gene matches. In DNA, the CDR3 is TGTGCCAGCAGCCAACTCTCCGGACGACTAGCGGGGCAAGAGACCCAGTACTTC. Protein: CASSQLSGRLAGQETQYF.

This clonotype was observed at least ten times. The chain recombines TRBV6-2 or TRBV6-3 with TRBJ2-4, with a possible D match to TRBD2 (5 bases). The CDR3 loop spans 13 amino acids. Germline CDR1 is MNHEY and CDR2 is SVGEGT. Trimming took off 6 bases at V and 10 bases at J, with 16 bases between the two ends. The chain's CDR3 is CASSHSGDPIQYF. The DNA of the CDR3 is TGTGCCAGCAGCCACAGCGGAGACCCTATTCAGTACTTC.